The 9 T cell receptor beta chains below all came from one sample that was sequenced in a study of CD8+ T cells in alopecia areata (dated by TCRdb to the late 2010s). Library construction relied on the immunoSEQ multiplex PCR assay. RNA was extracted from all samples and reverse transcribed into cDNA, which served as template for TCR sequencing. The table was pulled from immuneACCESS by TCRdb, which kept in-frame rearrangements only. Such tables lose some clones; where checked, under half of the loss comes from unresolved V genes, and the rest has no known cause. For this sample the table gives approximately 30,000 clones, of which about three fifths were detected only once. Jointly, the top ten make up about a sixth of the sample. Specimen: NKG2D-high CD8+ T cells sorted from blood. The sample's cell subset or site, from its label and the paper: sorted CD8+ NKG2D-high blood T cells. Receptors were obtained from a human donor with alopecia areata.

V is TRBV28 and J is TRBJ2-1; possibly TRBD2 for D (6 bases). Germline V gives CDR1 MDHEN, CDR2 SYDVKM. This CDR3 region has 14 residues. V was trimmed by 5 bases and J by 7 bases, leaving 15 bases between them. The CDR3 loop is CASSPQRERNEQFF. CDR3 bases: TGTGCCAGCAGTCCTCAACGGGAGAGGAATGAGCAGTTCTTC.

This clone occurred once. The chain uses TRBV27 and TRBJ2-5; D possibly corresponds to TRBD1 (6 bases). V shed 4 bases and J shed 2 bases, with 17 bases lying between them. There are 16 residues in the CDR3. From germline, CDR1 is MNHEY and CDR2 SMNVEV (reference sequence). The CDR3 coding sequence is TGTGCCAGCAGTTCCACACCTACAGGGTGGCAAGAGACCCAGTACTTC. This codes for CASSSTPTGWQETQYF.

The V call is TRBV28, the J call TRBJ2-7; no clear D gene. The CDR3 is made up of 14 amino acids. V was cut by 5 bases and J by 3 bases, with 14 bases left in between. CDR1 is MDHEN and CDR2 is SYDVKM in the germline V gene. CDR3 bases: TGTGCCAGCAGTCCTCTATCCGGAGACTACGAGCAGTACTTC. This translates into CASSPLSGDYEQYF.

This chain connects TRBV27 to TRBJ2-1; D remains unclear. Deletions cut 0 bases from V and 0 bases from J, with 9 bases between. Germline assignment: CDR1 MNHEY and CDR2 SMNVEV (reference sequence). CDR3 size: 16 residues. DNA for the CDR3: TGTGCCAGCAGTTTATCTGGGGTAAGCTCCTACAATGAGCAGTTCTTC. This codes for CASSLSGVSSYNEQFF.

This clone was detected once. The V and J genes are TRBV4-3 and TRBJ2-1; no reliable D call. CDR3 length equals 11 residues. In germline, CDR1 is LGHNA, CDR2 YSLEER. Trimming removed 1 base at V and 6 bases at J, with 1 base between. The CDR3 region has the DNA TGCGCCAGCAGCCAAGTCAATGAGCAGTTCTTC. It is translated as CASSQVNEQFF.

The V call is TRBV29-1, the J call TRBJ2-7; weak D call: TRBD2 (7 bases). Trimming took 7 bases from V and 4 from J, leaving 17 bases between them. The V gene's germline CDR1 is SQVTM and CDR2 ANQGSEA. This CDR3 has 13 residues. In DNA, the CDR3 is TGCAGCGCTGTTGGGGGGGACACATACGAGCAGTACTTC. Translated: CSAVGGDTYEQYF.

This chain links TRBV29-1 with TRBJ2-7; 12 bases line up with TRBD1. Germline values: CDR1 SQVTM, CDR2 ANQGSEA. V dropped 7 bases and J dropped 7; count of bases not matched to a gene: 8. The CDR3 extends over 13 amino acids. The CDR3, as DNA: TGCAGCGGAGGGACAGGGGGCCGACAAGAGCAGTACTTC. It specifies CSGGTGGRQEQYF.

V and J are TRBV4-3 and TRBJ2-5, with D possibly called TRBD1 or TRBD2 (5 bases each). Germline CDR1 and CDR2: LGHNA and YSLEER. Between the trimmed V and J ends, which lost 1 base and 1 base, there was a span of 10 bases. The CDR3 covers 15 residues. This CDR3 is CASSQVRDGQETQYF. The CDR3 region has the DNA TGCGCCAGCAGCCAAGTTCGGGACGGCCAAGAGACCCAGTACTTC.

DNA for the CDR3: TGCAGCGTTGAAGATCCCAGGGACTATGGCTACACCTTC. This gives the protein CSVEDPRDYGYTF. The chain combines TRBV29-1 with TRBJ1-2; TRBD1 might be the D (5 bases). CDR3 length equals 13 residues. V lost 0 bases and J 3 bases, leaving 8 bases between the germline ends. The germline V gene encodes CDR1 SQVTM and CDR2 ANQGSEA.